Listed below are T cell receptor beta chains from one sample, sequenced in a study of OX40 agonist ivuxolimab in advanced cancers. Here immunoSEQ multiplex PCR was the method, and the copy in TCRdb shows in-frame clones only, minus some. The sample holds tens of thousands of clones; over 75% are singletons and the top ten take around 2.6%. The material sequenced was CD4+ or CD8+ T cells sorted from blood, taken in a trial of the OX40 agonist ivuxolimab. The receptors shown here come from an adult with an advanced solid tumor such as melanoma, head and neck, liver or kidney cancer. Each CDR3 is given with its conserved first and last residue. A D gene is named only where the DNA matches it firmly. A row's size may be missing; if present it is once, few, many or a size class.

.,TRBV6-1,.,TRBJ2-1,CASSEFRAVDEQFF,TGTGCCAGCAGTGAATTCCGAGCCGTCGATGAGCAGTTCTTC
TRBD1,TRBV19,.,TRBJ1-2,CASSLGQVDYGYTF,TGTGCCAGTAGTTTGGGACAGGTCGACTATGGCTACACCTTC
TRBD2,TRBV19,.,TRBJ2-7,CASSHLSGRGAYEQYF,TGTGCCAGTAGTCATTTGAGCGGGAGGGGTGCGTACGAGCAGTACTTC
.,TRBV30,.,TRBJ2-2,CAWSVQVTGELFF,TGTGCCTGGAGTGTACAAGTCACCGGGGAGCTGTTTTTT
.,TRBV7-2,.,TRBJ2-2,CASSLIGSEAGELFF,TGTGCCAGCAGCTTAATCGGGAGTGAGGCCGGGGAGCTGTTTTTT
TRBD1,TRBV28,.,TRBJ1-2,CASSAGQGPYGYTF,TGTGCCAGCAGTGCAGGACAGGGCCCCTATGGCTACACCTTC
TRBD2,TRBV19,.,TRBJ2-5,CASSTGLAGGETQYF,TGTGCCAGTAGTACGGGACTAGCGGGAGGAGAGACCCAGTACTTC
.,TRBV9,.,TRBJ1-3,CASSPTTGRGNTIYF,TGTGCCAGCAGCCCGACGACCGGTAGGGGAAACACCATATATTTT
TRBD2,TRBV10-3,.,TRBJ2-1,CAISVRAGAYNEQFF,TGTGCCATCAGTGTGAGAGCGGGAGCCTACAATGAGCAGTTCTTC
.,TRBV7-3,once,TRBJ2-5,CASSFSGGQQETQYF,TGTGCCAGCAGTTTCTCTGGAGGTCAGCAAGAGACCCAGTACTTC
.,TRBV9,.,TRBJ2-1,CASSALGGLREQFF,TGTGCCAGCAGCGCCTTGGGGGGTCTCAGAGAGCAGTTCTTC
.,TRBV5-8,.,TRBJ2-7,CASSRGSGSSYEQYF,TGTGCCAGCAGCCGAGGGTCGGGCAGCTCCTACGAGCAGTACTTC
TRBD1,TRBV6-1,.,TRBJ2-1,CASAPIDRVGNEQFF,TGTGCCAGCGCCCCCATTGACAGGGTGGGGAATGAGCAGTTCTTC
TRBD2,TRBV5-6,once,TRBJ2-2,CASSLLAGVDTGELFF,TGTGCCAGCAGCTTATTAGCGGGAGTCGATACCGGGGAGCTGTTTTTT
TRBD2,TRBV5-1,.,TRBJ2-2,CASSPGLAAISSGELFF,TGCGCCAGCAGCCCGGGACTAGCGGCTATATCGTCCGGGGAGCTGTTTTTT
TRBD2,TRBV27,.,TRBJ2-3,CASSSTPGLAGGDTQYF,TGTGCCAGCAGTTCGACCCCGGGACTAGCGGGAGGAGATACGCAGTATTTT
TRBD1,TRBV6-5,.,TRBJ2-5,CASSRQGETQYF,TGTGCCAGCAGCCGACAGGGCGAGACCCAGTACTTC
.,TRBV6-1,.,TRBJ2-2,CASRTSKWETGELFF,TGTGCCAGCAGGACCTCTAAGTGGGAGACCGGGGAGCTGTTTTTT
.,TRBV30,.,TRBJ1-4,CAWTGPEEKLFF,TGTGCCTGGACAGGCCCTGAGGAAAAACTGTTTTTT
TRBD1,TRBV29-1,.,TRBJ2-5,CSAQGAGETQYF,TGCAGCGCACAGGGGGCGGGAGAGACCCAGTACTTC
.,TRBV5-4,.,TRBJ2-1,CASSPGDRQYSYNEQFF,TGTGCCAGCAGCCCGGGGGACAGACAATACTCCTACAATGAGCAGTTCTTC
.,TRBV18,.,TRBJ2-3,CATTRLAGLDTQYF,TGTGCCACCACCCGACTGGCGGGACTAGATACGCAGTATTTT
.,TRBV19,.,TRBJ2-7,CASSNRGLWNEQYF,TGTGCCAGTAGTAACCGGGGGCTATGGAACGAGCAGTACTTC
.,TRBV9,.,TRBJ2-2,CASSIEGGVTGELFF,TGTGCCAGCAGCATAGAAGGAGGGGTCACCGGGGAGCTGTTTTTT
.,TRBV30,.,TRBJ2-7,CAWSVIPTSSEQYF,TGTGCCTGGAGTGTTATCCCAACATCCTCCGAGCAGTACTTC
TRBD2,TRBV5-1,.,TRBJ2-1,CASSLDWGRLAGVIYNEQFF,TGCGCCAGCAGCTTGGATTGGGGCCGACTAGCGGGAGTAATCTACAATGAGCAGTTCTTC
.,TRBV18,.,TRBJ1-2,CASSPSDSSGYTF,TGTGCCAGCTCACCCTCAGACAGCAGCGGCTACACCTTC
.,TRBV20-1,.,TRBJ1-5,CSATRGEPQHF,TGCAGTGCCACCCGGGGGGAGCCCCAGCATTTT
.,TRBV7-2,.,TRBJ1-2,CASSLGSGNMYGYTF,TGTGCCAGCAGCTTAGGGTCAGGGAATATGTATGGCTACACCTTC
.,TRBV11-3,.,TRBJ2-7,CASTSGSAHYEQYF,TGTGCCAGCACCTCCGGTAGCGCCCACTACGAGCAGTACTTC
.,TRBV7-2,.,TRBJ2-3,CASSLGPGQKNTQYF,TGTGCCAGCAGCTTAGGGCCCGGGCAGAAAAATACGCAGTATTTT
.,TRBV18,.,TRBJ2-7,CASSRGTAYEQYF,TGTGCCAGCTCACGCGGGACAGCCTACGAGCAGTACTTC
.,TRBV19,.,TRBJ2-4,CASSIGSGRTKNIQYF,TGTGCCAGTAGTATCGGGTCAGGGAGGACCAAAAACATTCAGTACTTC
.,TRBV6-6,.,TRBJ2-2,CASSARVPNTGELFF,TGTGCCAGCAGCGCCCGGGTACCTAACACCGGGGAGCTGTTTTTT
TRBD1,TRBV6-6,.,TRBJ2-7,CASSRGQGDEQYF,TGTGCCAGCAGTAGGGGACAGGGGGACGAGCAGTACTTC
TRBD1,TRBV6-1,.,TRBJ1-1,CASSGDRGRTEAFF,TGTGCCAGCAGTGGCGACAGGGGGCGGACTGAAGCTTTCTTT
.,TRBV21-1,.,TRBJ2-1,CASSSRLAGGMNEQFF,TGTGCCAGCAGCTCTCGACTAGCGGGAGGGATGAATGAGCAGTTCTTC
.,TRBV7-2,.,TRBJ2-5,CASSLMQGQETQYF,TGTGCCAGCAGCTTAATGCAGGGGCAAGAGACCCAGTACTTC
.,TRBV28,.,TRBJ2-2,CASSFGRGGTGELFF,TGTGCCAGCAGTTTCGGCAGGGGAGGCACCGGGGAGCTGTTTTTT
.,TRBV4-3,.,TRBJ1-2,CASSQVGGANYGYTF,TGCGCCAGCAGCCAAGTGGGGGGAGCCAACTATGGCTACACCTTC
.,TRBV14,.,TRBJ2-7,CASGFHYEQYF,TGTGCCAGCGGTTTCCACTACGAGCAGTACTTC
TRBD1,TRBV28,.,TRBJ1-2,CASSSGTGGSSGGYTF,TGTGCCAGCAGTTCCGGGACAGGGGGTTCTTCGGGTGGCTACACCTTC
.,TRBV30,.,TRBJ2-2,CAWNRGVDTGELFF,TGTGCCTGGAATCGAGGGGTAGACACCGGGGAGCTGTTTTTT
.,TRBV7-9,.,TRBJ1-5,CASSLQGNQPQHF,TGTGCCAGCAGCTTACAGGGCAATCAGCCCCAGCATTTT
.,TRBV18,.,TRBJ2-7,CASSPGYYEQYF,TGTGCCAGCTCACCCGGGTACTACGAGCAGTACTTC
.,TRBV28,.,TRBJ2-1,CASSYSRNEQFF,TGTGCCAGCAGTTATAGCCGGAATGAGCAGTTCTTC
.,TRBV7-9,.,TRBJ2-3,CASSYLQGSGTDTQYF,TGTGCCAGCAGCTACCTCCAGGGCTCGGGCACAGATACGCAGTATTTT
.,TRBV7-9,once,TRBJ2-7,CASTGYGGGEYF,TGTGCCAGCACCGGGTACGGGGGTGGGGAGTACTTC
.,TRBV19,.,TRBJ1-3,CASNPSSGNTIYF,TGTGCCAGTAATCCCAGTTCTGGAAACACCATATATTTT
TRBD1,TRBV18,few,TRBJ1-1,CASSGTENTEAFF,TGTGCCAGCTCCGGGACAGAGAACACTGAAGCTTTCTTT
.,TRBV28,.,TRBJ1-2,CASSFGTDIYSYTF,TGTGCCAGCAGTTTTGGTACAGATATTTATAGCTACACCTTC
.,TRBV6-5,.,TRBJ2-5,CASSYQAYQETQYF,TGTGCCAGCAGTTACCAGGCTTACCAAGAGACCCAGTACTTC
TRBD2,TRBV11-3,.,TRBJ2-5,CASSFSSGRAAETQYF,TGTGCCAGCAGTTTTTCTAGCGGGAGGGCCGCAGAGACCCAGTACTTC
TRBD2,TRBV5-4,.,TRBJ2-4,CASSPPPAGGAKNIQYF,TGTGCCAGCAGCCCCCCACCAGCGGGAGGGGCCAAAAACATTCAGTACTTC